The 9 T cell receptor beta chains below all came from one sample that was sequenced in a study of CD8 T cells in Susac syndrome. Random hexamers served to reverse transcribe about 0.5 to 1 ug RNA. TCRdb recomputed calls from the immunoSEQ multiplex PCR reads with MiXCR, one row per CDR3 protein. The sample includes 80,000 or so distinct CDR3 sequences, just over 90% seen only once; the top ten take approximately 0.52%. The sample taken for sequencing was CD4+ T cells from PBMCs. Receptor source: a human donor with Susac syndrome.

The rearrangement joins TRBV7-8 to TRBJ2-7; 10 nucleotides line up with TRBD2. Trimming cost V 3 bases and J 3 bases; bases outside gene matches: 2. CDR1 and CDR2 (germline): SGHVS, FQNEAQ. CDR3 size: 14 residues. CDR3 residues: CASSFSSGGYEQYF. The DNA for the CDR3 is TGTGCCAGCAGCTTCTCTAGCGGGGGCTACGAGCAGTACTTC.

This sequence joins TRBV24-1 and TRBJ2-1, with TRBD2 matching 10 bases. The CDR3 consists of 17 residues. The V and J ends lost 1 base and 6 bases, in that order; junction bases with no gene match: 8. CDR1 is KGHDR, CDR2 SFDVKD, per germline. The CDR3 sequence: CATSDLPSSGSFNEQFF. Here the CDR3 DNA reads TGTGCCACCAGTGATTTACCCTCTAGCGGGAGCTTCAATGAGCAGTTCTTC.

V is TRBV7-9 and J is TRBJ2-3; D ambiguous. Germline V gene data show CDR1 as SEHNR and CDR2 as FQNEAQ (reference sequence). V lost 5 bases and J lost 2, with 11 bases in between. The CDR3 spans 14 residues. The CDR3 bases are TGTGCCAGCAGCCTCGGACGGAACACAGATACGCAGTATTTT. Translated, it gives CASSLGRNTDTQYF.

The CDR3 nucleotides are TGTGCCAGCAGCGTAGTGGCGGACAGTTCTAACTATGGCTACACCTTC. It codes for CASSVVADSSNYGYTF. This chain joins TRBV9 and TRBJ1-2, with D maybe TRBD1 (6 bases). This CDR3 spans 16 amino acids. Trimming left V 0 bases short and J 0 bases short, with 12 bases between. Germline loops: CDR1 SGDLS, CDR2 YYNGEE.

The chain links TRBV30 to TRBJ2-3, with D unresolved. V shed 2 bases and J shed 2 bases, with 8 bases lying between them. Germline V gene sequence: CDR1 GTSNPN, CDR2 SVGIG (reference sequence). This CDR3 spans 13 amino acids. CDR3 nucleotides: TGTGCCTGGAGTCTAACCCACACAGATACGCAGTATTTT. This translates into CAWSLTHTDTQYF.

The rearrangement uses TRBV6-1 and TRBJ2-1; 8 bases agree with TRBD2. The V gene end was trimmed by 5 bases and the J gene end by 7 bases; junction bases not matched to a gene: 16. The CDR3 covers 17 residues. CDR1 and CDR2 (germline): MNHNS, SASEGT. The CDR3 sequence: CASSPSGAGALVNEQFF. As DNA, the CDR3 is TGTGCCAGCAGTCCATCGGGAGCGGGAGCTTTAGTGAATGAGCAGTTCTTC.

The chain carries TRBV28 and TRBJ2-7; 11 bases agree with TRBD1. With 2 bases clipped from V and 3 bases from J, the junction kept 6 bases outside the gene matches. CDR3 size: 16 residues. Germline CDR1 and CDR2: MDHEN and SYDVKM. The DNA of the CDR3 is TGTGCCAGCAGTTTACCCGGGACAGGGGGGGTCTACGAGCAGTACTTC. Its translation is CASSLPGTGGVYEQYF.

This chain uses TRBV24-1 with TRBJ2-3; TRBD1 or TRBD2 may be the D gene (5 bases each). Trimming removed 2 bases at V and 3 bases at J, with 8 bases between. Germline CDR1 is KGHDR and CDR2 is SFDVKD. CDR3 size: 14 residues. The CDR3: CATSDWDPTDTQYF. The DNA for the CDR3 is TGTGCCACCAGTGATTGGGACCCTACAGATACGCAGTATTTT.

The chain uses TRBV9 and TRBJ2-2; 8 bases are shared with TRBD2. Germline V CDR1 and CDR2: SGDLS, YYNGEE. This CDR3 is 17 amino acids long. The V segment lost 0 bases and the J segment 6 bases; nucleotides outside the gene matches: 10. The CDR3 region has the DNA TGTGCCAGCAGCGTAGCTCAACAGCGGGGGCGCGCCGGGGAGCTGTTTTTT. Amino acid sequence: CASSVAQQRGRAGELFF.